The rows below give T cell receptor beta chains drawn from one sample of a study of multiple sclerosis patients with progressive multifocal leukoencephalopathy. The data were produced by immunoSEQ multiplex PCR, yet TCRdb's version contains in-frame clones alone and is incomplete. The data hold tens of thousands of clones, with more than 85% observed a single time. Input material: PBMCs. These receptors were collected from a man aged 30 to 39 with multiple sclerosis. The CDR3 runs from the conserved cysteine through the conserved F or W. D genes are given only for firm matches. The listing skips clone size in some rows; elsewhere it reads once, few, many or a size class.

clone_size: -
d_call: -
v_call: TRBV7-2
j_call: TRBJ2-2
cdr3_nt: TGTGCCAGCAGCTCCGGACTAACGGAGAACACCGGGGAGCTGTTTTTT
cdr3_aa: CASSSGLTENTGELFF

clone_size: -
d_call: -
v_call: TRBV12-2
j_call: TRBJ2-7
cdr3_nt: TGTGCAAGTCGCCAAAGGGACAAGCCCTACGAGCAGTACTTC
cdr3_aa: CASRQRDKPYEQYF

clone_size: -
d_call: TRBD2
v_call: TRBV27
j_call: TRBJ2-1
cdr3_nt: TGTGCCAGCAGTCTTGGGCGGACGACTAGCGCATTATACAATGAGCAGTTCTTC
cdr3_aa: CASSLGRTTSALYNEQFF

clone_size: -
d_call: -
v_call: TRBV7-6
j_call: TRBJ1-1
cdr3_nt: TGTGCCAGCAGCTTAGCGGGAAAGTCGAACACTGAAGCTTTCTTT
cdr3_aa: CASSLAGKSNTEAFF

clone_size: -
d_call: -
v_call: TRBV5-1
j_call: TRBJ2-7
cdr3_nt: TGCGCCAGCAGCTTGGAAGGCAGAGTCTACGAGCAGTACTTC
cdr3_aa: CASSLEGRVYEQYF

clone_size: -
d_call: -
v_call: TRBV7-9
j_call: TRBJ2-2
cdr3_nt: TGTGCCAGCAGCTACCGAACGGCGCCCGGGGAGCTGTTTTTT
cdr3_aa: CASSYRTAPGELFF

clone_size: -
d_call: TRBD2
v_call: TRBV9
j_call: TRBJ2-5
cdr3_nt: TGTGCCAGCAGCACCCTAGCGGGAGCAGAGACCCAGTACTTC
cdr3_aa: CASSTLAGAETQYF

clone_size: -
d_call: -
v_call: TRBV19
j_call: TRBJ1-1
cdr3_nt: TGTGCCAGTCGCACGGGGAGCACTGAAGCTTTCTTT
cdr3_aa: CASRTGSTEAFF

clone_size: once
d_call: TRBD2
v_call: TRBV11-2
j_call: TRBJ2-1
cdr3_nt: TGTGCCAGCAGCTTAGGCGCGGGACTAAGCTCCTACAATGAGCAGTTCTTC
cdr3_aa: CASSLGAGLSSYNEQFF

clone_size: -
d_call: -
v_call: TRBV18
j_call: TRBJ1-4
cdr3_nt: TGTGCCAGCTCACTCTCCGGGGCTAATGAAAAACTGTTTTTT
cdr3_aa: CASSLSGANEKLFF

clone_size: -
d_call: -
v_call: TRBV6-1
j_call: TRBJ2-7
cdr3_nt: TGTGCCAGCACCATGACGGCGTGGGGTGAGCAGTACTTC
cdr3_aa: CASTMTAWGEQYF

clone_size: -
d_call: TRBD2
v_call: TRBV27
j_call: TRBJ2-3
cdr3_nt: TGTGCCAGCAGTTTCGGGACTAGCGGGATGGGCCCCACAGATACGCAGTATTTT
cdr3_aa: CASSFGTSGMGPTDTQYF

clone_size: -
d_call: TRBD1
v_call: TRBV9
j_call: TRBJ2-7
cdr3_nt: TGTGCCAGCAGCGTCTCCCCGGGACAGTCCTACGAGCAGTACTTC
cdr3_aa: CASSVSPGQSYEQYF

clone_size: -
d_call: -
v_call: TRBV4-1
j_call: TRBJ2-1
cdr3_nt: TGCGCCAGCAGCCCCCCCCAGGGCGGGAAAAATGAGCAGTTCTTC
cdr3_aa: CASSPPQGGKNEQFF

clone_size: -
d_call: -
v_call: TRBV12-5
j_call: TRBJ1-4
cdr3_nt: TGTGCTAGTGGTTTGGGCTCCCAAGTGGGGGAAAAACTGTTTTTT
cdr3_aa: CASGLGSQVGEKLFF

clone_size: -
d_call: TRBD2
v_call: TRBV5-1
j_call: TRBJ2-7
cdr3_nt: TGCGCCAGCAGCTGGAATCTGGCGGGAGGCTCCATCTCCTACGAGCAGTACTTC
cdr3_aa: CASSWNLAGGSISYEQYF

clone_size: -
d_call: -
v_call: TRBV10-3
j_call: TRBJ1-3
cdr3_nt: TGTGCCATCAGTGAGTCCGTAGGAGCTGGAAACACCATATATTTT
cdr3_aa: CAISESVGAGNTIYF

clone_size: -
d_call: -
v_call: TRBV5-6
j_call: TRBJ2-7
cdr3_nt: TGTGCCAGCAGACAGACAGGGGAGGGCTACGAGCAGTACTTC
cdr3_aa: CASRQTGEGYEQYF

clone_size: few
d_call: TRBD1
v_call: TRBV5-1
j_call: TRBJ1-2
cdr3_nt: TGCGCCAGCAGCTTGGAGGGGGCCGGGAACTATGGCTACACCTTC
cdr3_aa: CASSLEGAGNYGYTF